This paragraph reports one T cell receptor (beta chain). Germline values: CDR1 SGHRS, CDR2 YFSETQ. The CDR3 is made up of 17 amino acids. Trimming removed 0 bases from V and 2 bases from J; junction bases left unmatched: 9. Sequencing used immunoSEQ multiplex PCR; TCRdb keeps in-frame clones, though not all of them. This table has approximately 200,000 clones, over 60% appearing once. The data are from a study of cytotoxic CD8 clonotypes in ibrutinib-treated CLL. This clonotype was sampled from a human donor with chronic lymphocytic leukemia. The chain recombines TRBV5-1 with TRBJ2-3, with TRBD2 identical over 7 bases. Sequenced material: PBMCs, taken after 24 months of ibrutinib treatment. CDR3 DNA sequence: TGCGCCAGCAGCTTGGAGGGCGCGGGGGTGGCCACAGATACGCAGTATTTT. Its protein product is CASSLEGAGVATDTQYF.